Each of the 11 T cell receptor beta chains below was sequenced from the same sample in a study of blood T cell repertoires in COVID-19. The assay was immunoSEQ multiplex PCR, and TCRdb's table has in-frame clones only and misses some. This sample carries about 180,000 clones, around 80% of them seen once, and the ten largest clones take about 11%. The sequencing input was peripheral blood. Receptors originate from a woman of 80 years or more with COVID-19, enrolled during active disease.

This clone has a single count. The chain recombines TRBV5-1 with TRBJ2-5; maybe TRBD1 (6 bases). V dropped 4 bases and J dropped 2 bases, with 12 bases sitting between them. Germline CDR1 SGHRS, CDR2 YFSETQ. The CDR3 is 14 residues long. The CDR3 DNA reads TGCGCCAGCAGCCCCCAGACAGGACAAGAGACCCAGTACTTC. Translation gives CASSPQTGQETQYF.

CDR3 sequence (DNA): TGTGCCAGCAGCTTCTCCAGGGTCGGCACCGGGGAGCTGTTTTTT. This encodes CASSFSRVGTGELFF. The rearrangement uses TRBV7-9 and TRBJ2-2, with a possible D match to TRBD1 (5 bases). The length of the CDR3 is 15 residues. CDR1 SEHNR and CDR2 FQNEAQ come from the germline V gene (reference sequence). V shed 3 bases and J shed 4 bases, with 12 bases lying between them.

J is TRBJ2-2 and V is TRBV18; 10 bases map to TRBD2. The CDR3 consists of 15 residues. The germline gives CDR1 KGHSH, CDR2 LQKENI. The J segment lost 9 bases and the V segment lost 2 bases, leaving 6 bases of the junction unmatched. The DNA for the CDR3 is TGTGCCAGCTCACCAGATGCTAGCGGGGGACGGGAGCTGTTTTTT. Its translation is CASSPDASGGRELFF. Variable domain in full (rest from reference TRBV18 and TRBJ2-2): NAGVMQNPRHLVRRRGQEARLRCSPMKGHSHVYWYRQLPEEGLKFMVYLQKENIIDESGMPKERFSAEFPKEGPSILRIQQVVRGDSAAYFCASSPDASGGRELFFGEGSRLTVL.

This clone occurred a few times. V gene TRBV29-1 combines with J gene TRBJ2-5; D perhaps matches TRBD1 (6 bases). V lost 6 bases and J 2 bases, leaving 13 bases between the germline ends. The CDR3 covers 13 residues. The germline gives CDR1 SQVTM, CDR2 ANQGSEA. DNA of the CDR3: TGCAGCGTACCAAACAGGGATCAAGAGACCCAGTACTTC. Translation gives CSVPNRDQETQYF.

The chain recombines TRBV24-1 with TRBJ2-1, with D unresolved. Germline V gene sequence: CDR1 KGHDR, CDR2 SFDVKD. Trimming removed 0 bases from V and 0 bases from J, with 5 bases in between. This CDR3 is 15 amino acids long. The CDR3 region is CATSDLGSSYNEQFF. Here the CDR3 DNA reads TGTGCCACCAGTGATTTGGGTAGCTCCTACAATGAGCAGTTCTTC.

V usage is TRBV6-1 and J usage is TRBJ2-6, with D possibly being TRBD1 (6 bases). Deletions cut 1 base from V and 0 bases from J, with 13 bases between. This CDR3 comprises 18 residues. The germline gives CDR1 MNHNS, CDR2 SASEGT. The CDR3 sequence is CASSEDVRGISGANVLTF. The CDR3 DNA reads as TGTGCCAGCAGTGAAGACGTCAGGGGAATCTCTGGGGCCAACGTCCTGACTTTC.

V is TRBV11-2 and J is TRBJ2-2; D uncertain. CDR3 length: 12 residues. Between the trimmed V and J ends, which lost 6 bases and 8 bases, there was a span of 10 bases. The germline CDR1 and CDR2 sequences are SGHAT and FQNNGV. CDR3 sequence: CASSLGRGELFF. The CDR3 DNA sequence: TGTGCCAGCAGTCTAGGCCGGGGGGAGCTGTTTTTT. Together with reference TRBV11-2 and TRBJ2-2, the CDR3 gives the full variable domain: EAGVAQSPRYKIIEKRQSVAFWCNPISGHATLYWYQQILGQGPKLLIQFQNNGVVDDSQLPKDRFSAERLKGVDSTLKIQPAKLEDSAVYLCASSLGRGELFFGEGSRLTVL.

This clone was observed a single time. The rearrangement links TRBV2 to TRBJ1-1; D might be TRBD1 (6 bases). The CDR3 is 13 residues long. Germline CDR1 is SNHLY and CDR2 is FYNNEI. With 8 bases removed from V and 7 bases from J, the gap between germline ends came to 17 bases. This chain's CDR3 is CASGGEWGLEAFF. The CDR3 DNA follows: TGTGCCAGCGGGGGAGAATGGGGGCTTGAAGCTTTCTTT.

The V call is TRBV27, the J call TRBJ2-3, with TRBD2 matching over 7 bases. After removal of 6 bases from V and 2 bases from J, the junction contained 8 bases not matched to a gene. The CDR3 contains 15 residues. Germline CDR1 is MNHEY and CDR2 is SMNVEV (reference sequence). The CDR3 DNA reads as TGTGCCAGCAGCCGTGCGGGGGTGTCCACAGATACGCAGTATTTT. This translates into CASSRAGVSTDTQYF.

This chain links TRBV27 with TRBJ1-1; TRBD1 agrees at 7 bases. The CDR3 length is 15 residues. Germline CDR1 is MNHEY and CDR2 is SMNVEV (reference sequence). With 5 bases clipped from V and 11 bases from J, the junction kept 17 bases outside the gene matches. The CDR3 region is CASSQNPDRVWKAFF. The CDR3 coding sequence is TGTGCCAGCAGTCAAAACCCCGACAGGGTTTGGAAGGCTTTCTTT.

The chain employs TRBV19 and TRBJ1-5; possibly TRBD1 for D (6 bases). V dropped 5 bases and J dropped 3 bases, with 14 bases sitting between them. This CDR3 contains 15 residues. Germline assignment: CDR1 LNHDA and CDR2 SQIVND (reference sequence). The CDR3 sequence: CASSVGGLHNQPQHF. CDR3 nucleotide sequence: TGTGCCAGTAGTGTGGGGGGGCTGCACAATCAGCCCCAGCATTTT.